A single sample gave rise to the 10 T cell receptor beta chains below, sequenced in a study of Ad26.COV2.S vaccination and SARS-CoV-2 variants. Measured with immunoSEQ multiplex PCR; TCRdb has only the in-frame clones, and not every one. The sample shows around 370,000 clones, around 90% of them seen only once. The source material was peripheral blood, sampled after recovery from COVID-19. The origin of the receptors is a human donor who had recovered from COVID-19.

The J gene is TRBJ1-1, the V gene TRBV7-2; no reliable D call. The germline V gene encodes CDR1 SGHTA and CDR2 FQGNSA. The CDR3 extends over 13 amino acids. V lost 0 bases and J lost 5, with 7 bases in between. The CDR3 protein is CASSLARVTEAFF. CDR3 DNA: TGTGCCAGCAGCTTAGCCCGGGTAACTGAAGCTTTCTTT.

The chain links TRBV19 to TRBJ1-1, with 11 bases that match TRBD1. The CDR3 totals 16 residues. Germline CDR1 is LNHDA and CDR2 is SQIVND (reference sequence). J lost 4 bases, V lost 1 base, and 5 bases had no gene match. This CDR3 reads CASSIVGQGAGTEAFF. The CDR3 DNA sequence: TGTGCCAGTAGTATAGTTGGACAGGGGGCTGGCACTGAAGCTTTCTTT.

This chain links TRBV6-6 with TRBJ1-1; 7 bases line up with TRBD1. CDR1 is MNHNY and CDR2 is SVGAGI in the germline V gene (reference sequence). With 6 bases clipped from V and 7 bases from J, the junction kept 8 bases outside the gene matches. The CDR3 extends over 13 amino acids. The CDR3 coding sequence is TGTGCCAGCAGCACGTCCACAGGGGATGAAGCTTTCTTT. It is translated as CASSTSTGDEAFF.

The chain has TRBV19 and TRBJ2-5; D remains unclear. Trimming removed 8 bases from V and 1 base from J, with 8 bases in between. Per germline, CDR1 LNHDA and CDR2 SQIVND (reference sequence). The CDR3 spans 12 residues. CDR3 DNA: TGTGCCAGTGGACGGATCCAAGAGACCCAGTACTTC. Its translation is CASGRIQETQYF.

This clone was picked up a small number of times. J is TRBJ1-6 and V is TRBV6-5; D not certain. CDR3 size: 14 residues. Germline V gene data show CDR1 as MNHEY and CDR2 as SVGAGI. Trimming removed 11 bases at V and 0 bases at J, with 11 bases between. Written as DNA, the CDR3 is TGTGCCCTAGGAGGGAGCTCCTATAATTCACCCCTCCACTTT. Translation gives CALGGSSYNSPLHF.

The genes are TRBV1 and TRBJ1-5; the D call of TRBD1 is as the table states it, not checked on the DNA. TRBV1 is flagged as a pseudogene. The CDR3 is 12 residues long. DNA for the CDR3: TGCAACCACAGAGATAGCAATCAGCCCCAGCATTTT. Amino acids: CNHRDSNQPQHF.

The rearrangement uses TRBV4-1 and TRBJ2-3; 12 bases are a match to TRBD2. The trim removed 3 bases at V and 6 bases at J, leaving 16 bases unmatched. The length of the CDR3 is 19 residues. Germline CDR1 is MGHRA and CDR2 is YSYEKL. CDR3 nucleotide sequence: TGCGCCAGCAGCCAGTCCGGTAGACTAGCGGGGGTTTCGGGGGATACGCAGTATTTT. Protein sequence: CASSQSGRLAGVSGDTQYF.

The chain combines TRBV12-5 with TRBJ2-7; D not certain. Deletions cut 5 bases from V and 5 bases from J, with 16 bases between. Germline loops: CDR1 LGHNT, CDR2 FRNRAP. This CDR3 contains 14 residues. DNA of the CDR3: TGTGCTAGTGGTCCCACCGGCCCTCTACACGAGCAGTACTTC. This encodes CASGPTGPLHEQYF.

The V and J genes are TRBV6-6 and TRBJ1-1; D gene ambiguous. This CDR3 is 12 amino acids long. V dropped 2 bases and J dropped 1 base, with 2 bases sitting between them. The germline V gene encodes CDR1 MNHNY and CDR2 SVGAGI (reference sequence). The CDR3, as DNA: TGTGCCAGCAGTTACGAGAACACTGAAGCTTTCTTT. This translates into CASSYENTEAFF.

The V and J genes are TRBV19 and TRBJ2-7; D assignment may be TRBD1 or TRBD2 (6 bases each). Trimming stripped 9 bases from V and 3 bases from J, with 21 bases between. This CDR3 has 15 amino acids. Germline CDR1 is LNHDA and CDR2 is SQIVND (reference sequence). The CDR3: CASSHSGAPIYEQYF. The DNA for the CDR3 is TGTGCCAGCTCCCACTCGGGGGCCCCCATCTACGAGCAGTACTTC.